The following is a T cell receptor beta chain sequence with its context. The data belong to a study of blood T cell repertoires in COVID-19. CDR3 length: 17 amino acids. Germline V gene sequence: CDR1 MNHEY, CDR2 SMNVEV (reference sequence). J lost 4 bases, V lost 6 bases, and 12 bases had no gene match. How the authors handled the data: Nucleated cell number was recorded as an estimate derived from reference gene primer amplification. Repertoires were generated with immunoSEQ multiplex PCR, while TCRdb's copy carries only in-frame clones and drops some. V and J calls and clone size are those listed in that table; D and trimming were worked out from the DNA. The profile covers a few hundred thousand clones, with approximately 89% appearing a single time and roughly 0.86% taken by the ten largest. Self-reported history from a screening survey and questionnaire set each donor's cohort.

The chain employs TRBV27 and TRBJ2-1; 10 nucleotides match TRBD2. The source is a woman between 35 and 50 years old who had been exposed to COVID-19. The sequenced sample consisted of PBMCs or T cells enriched from blood (not recorded which). CDR3 nucleotides: TGTGCCAGCAGGGAATGGACTAGCGGATTTGGTTACAATGAGCAGTTCTTC. This sequence encodes CASREWTSGFGYNEQFF.